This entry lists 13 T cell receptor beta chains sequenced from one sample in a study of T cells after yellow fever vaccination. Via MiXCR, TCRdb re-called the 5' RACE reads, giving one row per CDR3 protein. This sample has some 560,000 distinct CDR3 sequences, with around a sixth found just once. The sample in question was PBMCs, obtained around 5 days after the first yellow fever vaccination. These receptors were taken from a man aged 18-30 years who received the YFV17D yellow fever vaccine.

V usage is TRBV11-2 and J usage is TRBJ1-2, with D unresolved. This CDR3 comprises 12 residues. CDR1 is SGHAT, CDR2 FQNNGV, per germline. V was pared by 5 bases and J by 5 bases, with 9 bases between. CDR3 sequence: CASSRYEYGYTF. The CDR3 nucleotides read TGTGCCAGCAGCCGGTATGAGTATGGCTACACCTTC.

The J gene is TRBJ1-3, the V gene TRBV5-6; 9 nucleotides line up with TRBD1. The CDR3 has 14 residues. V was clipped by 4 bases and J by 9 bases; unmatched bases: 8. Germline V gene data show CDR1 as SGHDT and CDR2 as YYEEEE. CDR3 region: CASSDRKQGATIYF. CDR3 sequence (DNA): TGTGCCAGCAGCGATAGAAAACAGGGGGCCACCATATATTTT.

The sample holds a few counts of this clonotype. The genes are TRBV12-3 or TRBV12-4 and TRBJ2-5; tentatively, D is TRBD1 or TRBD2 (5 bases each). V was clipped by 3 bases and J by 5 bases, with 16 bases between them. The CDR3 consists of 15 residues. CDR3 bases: TGTGCCAGCAGTTTGGGGCCCCTAGCCTACGAGACCCAGTACTTC. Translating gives CASSLGPLAYETQYF.

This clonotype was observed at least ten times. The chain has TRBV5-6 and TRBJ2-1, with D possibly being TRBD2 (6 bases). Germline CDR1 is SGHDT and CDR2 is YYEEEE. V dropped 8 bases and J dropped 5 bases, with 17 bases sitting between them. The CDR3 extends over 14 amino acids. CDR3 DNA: TGTGCCAGGGGCCCCGGGGGACGGCACAATGAGCAGTTCTTC. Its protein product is CARGPGGRHNEQFF.

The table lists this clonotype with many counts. CDR3 in DNA: TGTGCCAGCAGTTCACAGGGGAGTCACCTCCACTTT. It is translated as CASSSQGSHLHF. The chain employs TRBV6-5 and TRBJ1-6, with 7 bases that match TRBD1. Germline assignment: CDR1 MNHEY and CDR2 SVGAGI. This CDR3 has 12 amino acids. The trim removed 4 bases at V and 15 bases at J, leaving 6 bases unmatched.

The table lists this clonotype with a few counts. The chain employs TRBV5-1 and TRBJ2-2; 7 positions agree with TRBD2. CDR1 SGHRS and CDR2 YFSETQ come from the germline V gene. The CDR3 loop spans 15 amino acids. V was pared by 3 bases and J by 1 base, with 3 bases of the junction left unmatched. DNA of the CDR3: TGCGCCAGCAGCTGGGTAGCGGGGAACACCGGGGAGCTGTTTTTT. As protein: CASSWVAGNTGELFF.

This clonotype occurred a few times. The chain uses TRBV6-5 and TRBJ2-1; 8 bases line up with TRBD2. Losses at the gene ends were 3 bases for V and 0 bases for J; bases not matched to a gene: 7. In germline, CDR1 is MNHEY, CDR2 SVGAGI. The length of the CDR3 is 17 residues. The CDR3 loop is CASSYTSGESSYNEQFF. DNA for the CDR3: TGTGCCAGCAGTTATACTAGCGGAGAGAGCTCCTACAATGAGCAGTTCTTC.

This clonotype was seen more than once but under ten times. The CDR3 loop is CATSDFNSQETQYF. The CDR3 bases are TGTGCCACCAGTGATTTTAACAGCCAAGAGACCCAGTACTTC. V and J are TRBV24-1 and TRBJ2-5; D ambiguous. This CDR3 contains 14 residues. Germline loops: CDR1 KGHDR, CDR2 SFDVKD. Between the trimmed V and J ends, which lost 1 base and 1 base, there was a span of 6 bases.

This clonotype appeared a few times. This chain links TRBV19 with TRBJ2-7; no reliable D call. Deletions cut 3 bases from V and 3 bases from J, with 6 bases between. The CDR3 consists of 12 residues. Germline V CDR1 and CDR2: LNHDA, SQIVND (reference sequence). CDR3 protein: CASSMNGYEQYV. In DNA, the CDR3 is TGTGCCAGTAGTATGAACGGCTACGAGCAGTACGTC.

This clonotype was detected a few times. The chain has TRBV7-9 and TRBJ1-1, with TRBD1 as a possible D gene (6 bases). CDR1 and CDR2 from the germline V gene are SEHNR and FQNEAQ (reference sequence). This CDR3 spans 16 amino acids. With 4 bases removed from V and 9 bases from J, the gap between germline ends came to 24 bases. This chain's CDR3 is CASSSNGQRSGEKAFF. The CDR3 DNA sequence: TGTGCCAGCAGCTCAAATGGCCAGCGGTCAGGGGAGAAAGCTTTCTTT.

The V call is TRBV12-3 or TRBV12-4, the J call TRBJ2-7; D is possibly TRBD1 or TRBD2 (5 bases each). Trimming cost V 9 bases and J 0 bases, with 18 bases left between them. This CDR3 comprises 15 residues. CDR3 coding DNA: TGTGCCAGGTTCCGGGACGGCGCTAGCTCCTACGAGCAGTACGTC. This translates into CARFRDGASSYEQYV.

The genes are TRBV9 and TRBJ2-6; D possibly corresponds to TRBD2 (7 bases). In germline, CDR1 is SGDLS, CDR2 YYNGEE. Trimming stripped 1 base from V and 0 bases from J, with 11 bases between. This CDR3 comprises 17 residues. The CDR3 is CASSVTGGPSGANVLTF. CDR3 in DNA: TGTGCCAGCAGCGTAACCGGGGGGCCCTCTGGGGCCAACGTCCTGACTTTC.

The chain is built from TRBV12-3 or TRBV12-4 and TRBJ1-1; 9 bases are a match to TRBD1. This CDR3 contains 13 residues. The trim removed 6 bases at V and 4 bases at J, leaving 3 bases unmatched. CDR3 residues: CASRGDRATEAFF. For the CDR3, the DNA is TGTGCCAGCAGAGGGGACAGGGCCACTGAAGCTTTCTTT.